Listed here are 30 T cell receptor beta chains from one sample, sequenced in a study of primary melanoma T cells and metastatic recurrence. Clones were read by immunoSEQ multiplex PCR, and TCRdb kept only the in-frame ones, dropping some. The sample lists 500 or so clones, 89% occurring once. The sample comprised melanoma tumor tissue. The receptors here all came from a human donor with melanoma.

The V and J genes are TRBV6-8 and TRBJ2-4; D possibly corresponds to TRBD2 (7 bases). Looked up from germline, CDR1 is MNHGY and CDR2 is SAAAGT. V was pared by 6 bases and J by 12 bases, with 21 bases between. The CDR3 consists of 14 residues. CDR3 loop: CASRESRGDTPQYF. CDR3 in DNA: TGTGCCAGCAGGGAAAGTCGGGGGGACACGCCTCAGTACTTC.

This clone has only a few counts. This sequence joins TRBV11-3 and TRBJ2-2; 12 bases map to TRBD2. V was clipped by 7 bases and J by 6 bases; unmatched bases: 3. The germline V gene has CDR1 SGHNT and CDR2 YENEEA. The CDR3 contains 14 residues. CDR3 coding DNA: TGTGCCAGCACGACTAGCGGGAGCTCCGGGGAGCTGTTTTTT. Translation: CASTTSGSSGELFF.

This chain links TRBV5-1 with TRBJ1-1; possible D gene TRBD1, 5 bases. The germline V gene has CDR1 SGHRS and CDR2 YFSETQ. The V and J ends lost 5 bases and 3 bases respectively, with 14 bases between them. CDR3 length equals 14 residues. The CDR3: CASSSAGGYTEAFF. DNA of the CDR3: TGCGCCAGCAGTTCTGCGGGGGGATACACTGAAGCTTTCTTT.

The chain couples TRBV19 to TRBJ2-3; TRBD2 matches 11 bases. The CDR3 covers 16 residues. In germline, CDR1 is LNHDA, CDR2 SQIVND (reference sequence). After removal of 2 bases from V and 0 bases from J, the junction contained 1 base not matched to a gene. CDR3 region: CASSIRLAGSTDTQYF. The CDR3 DNA sequence: TGTGCCAGTAGTATAAGACTAGCGGGGAGCACAGATACGCAGTATTTT.

V usage is TRBV11-3 and J usage is TRBJ2-3; the match to TRBD2 covers 12 bases. The CDR3 spans 14 residues. J lost 6 bases, V lost 3 bases, and 1 base had no gene match. CDR1 is SGHNT and CDR2 is YENEEA in the germline V gene. CDR3 loop: CASSFGTSGDTQYF. For the CDR3, the DNA is TGTGCCAGCAGCTTCGGGACTAGCGGGGATACGCAGTATTTT.

This sequence joins TRBV1 and TRBJ1-4; the D call in the table, TRBD1, was not verified against the DNA. TRBV1 is recorded as a pseudogene. There are 15 residues in the CDR3. DNA for the CDR3: TGCGCCAGCAGCCAAGATAGGACAGCTGGGGAAAAACTGTTTTTT. Amino acids: CASSQDRTAGEKLFF.

This clone has more than one count but fewer than ten. The rearrangement uses TRBV11-3 and TRBJ2-1; 8 bases are a match to TRBD2. Germline CDR1 SGHNT, CDR2 YENEEA. The CDR3 spans 15 residues. V trimming: 7 bases; J trimming: 6 bases; junction bases outside the gene matches: 11. CDR3 in amino acids: CASTILPGGLNEQFF. The DNA of the CDR3 is TGTGCCAGCACCATCCTTCCGGGGGGGCTCAATGAGCAGTTCTTC.

In its sample, this clone was seen once. V gene TRBV19 combines with J gene TRBJ2-6, with a possible D match to TRBD1 (6 bases). Trimming pared 8 bases from V and 2 bases from J, leaving 13 bases between. The CDR3 contains 15 residues. Germline V CDR1 and CDR2: LNHDA, SQIVND (reference sequence). CDR3 protein: CASAHGGAGANVLTF. The DNA of the CDR3 is TGTGCCAGTGCCCATGGGGGCGCTGGGGCCAACGTCCTGACTTTC.

The chain has TRBV10-2 and TRBJ2-5; TRBD1 aligns across 8 bases. The CDR3 covers 12 residues. Per germline, CDR1 WSHSY and CDR2 SAAADI. Trimming took 6 bases from V and 5 from J; bases not matched to a gene: 2. The CDR3 nucleotides read TGCGCCAGCAGCAGGGGGCCGGAGACCCAGTACTTC. It codes for CASSRGPETQYF.

The rearrangement joins TRBV11-3 to TRBJ2-5; 10 bases align to TRBD2. CDR1 is SGHNT, CDR2 YENEEA, per germline. V shed 5 bases, J shed 2 bases, and the junction held 8 bases outside the gene matches. This CDR3 contains 16 residues. This chain's CDR3 is CASSSLAGVLQETQYF. CDR3 nucleotides: TGTGCCAGCAGCAGTCTAGCGGGAGTCCTGCAAGAGACCCAGTACTTC. Full variable domain (missing parts from reference TRBV11-3 and TRBJ2-5): EAGVVQSPRYKIIEKKQPVAFWCNPISGHNTLYWYLQNLGQGPELLIRYENEEAVDDSQLPKDRFSAERLKGVDSTLKIQPAELGDSAVYLCASSSLAGVLQETQYFGPGTRLLVL.

V usage is TRBV18 and J usage is TRBJ2-5; D may be TRBD2 (6 bases). Germline CDR1 KGHSH, CDR2 LQKENI. The CDR3 totals 14 residues. Trimming took 6 bases from V and 5 from J, leaving 16 bases between them. CDR3 nucleotide sequence: TGTGCCAGCTCTGGCGCCGCGGGGAGGGAGACCCAGTACTTC. Protein product: CASSGAAGRETQYF.

This chain joins TRBV7-7 and TRBJ1-1; D is unclear. Trimming left V 3 bases short and J 5 bases short, with 16 bases between. The germline CDR1 and CDR2 sequences are SSHAT and FNYEAQ (reference sequence). The CDR3 has 15 residues. DNA for the CDR3: TGTGCCAGCAGCTTGAGTCAACACCCGGGGACTGAAGCTTTCTTT. It encodes CASSLSQHPGTEAFF.

The CDR3 bases are TGTGCCAGCAGACGGGACAGGTGGGATACGCAGTATTTT. Its protein product is CASRRDRWDTQYF. The chain has TRBV6-8 and TRBJ2-3; 8 nucleotides match TRBD1. The CDR3 length is 13 residues. Trimming cost V 6 bases and J 6 bases; bases outside gene matches: 5. In germline, CDR1 is MNHGY, CDR2 SAAAGT.

The J gene is TRBJ1-1, the V gene TRBV18; D is possibly TRBD1 (5 bases). V dropped 0 bases and J dropped 4 bases, with 15 bases sitting between them. The CDR3 totals 16 residues. Germline CDR1 and CDR2: KGHSH and LQKENI. CDR3 nucleotides: TGTGCCAGCTCACCACCGGCAGGGTTACCCACCACTGAAGCTTTCTTT. It translates to CASSPPAGLPTTEAFF. Using reference TRBV18 and TRBJ1-1 for the parts outside the CDR3, the full variable domain is NAGVMQNPRHLVRRRGQEARLRCSPMKGHSHVYWYRQLPEEGLKFMVYLQKENIIDESGMPKERFSAEFPKEGPSILRIQQVVRGDSAAYFCASSPPAGLPTTEAFFGQGTRLTVV.

The table lists this clone with a count of one. The chain carries TRBV19 and TRBJ2-1; the D gene is possibly TRBD2 (5 bases). Germline CDR1 and CDR2: LNHDA and SQIVND (reference sequence). The CDR3 runs 13 residues. With 3 bases removed from V and 7 bases from J, the gap between germline ends came to 10 bases. CDR3 coding DNA: TGTGCCAGTAGTATCGGGGATATAAATGAGCAGTTCTTC. It codes for CASSIGDINEQFF.

There are a few counts of this clone. This chain links TRBV23-1 with TRBJ2-7; 7 bases are a match to TRBD1. TRBV23-1 is flagged as an ORF with uncertain function. J gave up 4 bases and V 7 bases, and 10 bases lay outside the gene matches. This CDR3 region has 14 residues. The CDR3 sequence is CASTPDREEYEQYF. The CDR3, as DNA: TGCGCCAGCACCCCTGACAGGGAAGAATACGAGCAGTACTTC.

Comments on this clone: Other nucleotide sequences in the sample specify the same CDR3. The rearrangement links TRBV19 to TRBJ2-1; TRBD2 matches 8 bases. CDR3 length: 15 amino acids. The J segment lost 3 bases and the V segment lost 3 bases, leaving 4 bases of the junction unmatched. CDR1 is LNHDA, CDR2 SQIVND, per germline (reference sequence). DNA of the CDR3: TGTGCCAGTAGTATTAGTAGCGGGGACTACAATGAGCAGTTCTTC. It encodes CASSISSGDYNEQFF.

The chain joins TRBV11-3 to TRBJ2-7; TRBD1 is a possible D gene (6 bases). The CDR3 consists of 15 residues. The germline V gene has CDR1 SGHNT and CDR2 YENEEA. The V end lost 5 bases, the J end lost 7 bases, and 21 bases lay between the germline ends. CDR3 nucleotides: TGTGCCAGCAGCGCCCGGGACACCTTCCCGGGTGAGCAGTACGTC. Translated: CASSARDTFPGEQYV.

The chain carries TRBV11-3 and TRBJ1-5; 7 bases agree with TRBD1. Trimming cost V 5 bases and J 2 bases; bases outside gene matches: 9. This CDR3 contains 16 residues. CDR1 and CDR2 from the germline V gene are SGHNT and YENEEA. In nucleotides, the CDR3 is TGTGCCAGCAGCCTAAGACAGGGACAAGGCAATCAGCCCCAGCATTTT. Translated: CASSLRQGQGNQPQHF.

This clone showed up just a few times. This chain uses TRBV11-3 with TRBJ2-1; TRBD2 matches at 10 bases. The trim removed 5 bases at V and 6 bases at J, leaving 10 bases unmatched. This CDR3 comprises 16 residues. Germline V CDR1 and CDR2: SGHNT, YENEEA. CDR3 in DNA: TGTGCCAGCAGCAGGCGAGCGGGAGGGGGTGGCAATGAGCAGTTCTTC. This translates into CASSRRAGGGGNEQFF. Using reference TRBV11-3 and TRBJ2-1 for the parts outside the CDR3, the full variable domain is EAGVVQSPRYKIIEKKQPVAFWCNPISGHNTLYWYLQNLGQGPELLIRYENEEAVDDSQLPKDRFSAERLKGVDSTLKIQPAELGDSAVYLCASSRRAGGGGNEQFFGPGTRLTVL.

The chain joins TRBV6-8 to TRBJ2-3, with 7 bases lining up with TRBD2. The germline V gene has CDR1 MNHGY and CDR2 SAAAGT. This CDR3 contains 15 residues. Trimming took 5 bases from V and 4 from J; bases not matched to a gene: 9. CDR3 DNA: TGTGCCAGCAGTCGGGCTGGGAGGGCGGCAGATACGCAGTATTTT. This translates into CASSRAGRAADTQYF.

Only one count was recorded for this clone. V and J are TRBV15 and TRBJ1-4; D not resolved. Between the trimmed V and J ends, which lost 1 base and 3 bases, there was a span of 9 bases. Germline CDR1 and CDR2: LNHNV and YYDKDF (reference sequence). This CDR3 comprises 15 residues. The CDR3 loop reads CATSRVTDPNEKLFF. As DNA, the CDR3 is TGTGCCACCAGCAGAGTAACAGATCCTAATGAAAAACTGTTTTTT.

V and J are TRBV18 and TRBJ1-1; no clear D. V was trimmed by 6 bases and J by 4 bases, leaving 15 bases between them. The CDR3 is 14 residues long. Germline V gene sequence: CDR1 KGHSH, CDR2 LQKENI. For the CDR3, the DNA is TGTGCCAGCTCGCAACTCCCTCCGCCCACTGAAGCTTTCTTT. Translation: CASSQLPPPTEAFF.

The chain carries TRBV6-8 and TRBJ1-1; no clear D gene. Trimming stripped 2 bases from V and 3 bases from J, with 16 bases between. The CDR3 consists of 16 residues. CDR1 is MNHGY, CDR2 SAAAGT, per germline. The CDR3 DNA reads as TGTGCCAGCAGTTACCGAATAGGGATGGACCACACTGAAGCTTTCTTT. It encodes CASSYRIGMDHTEAFF.

Note on this clone: The junction departs from the called germline gene at one end, perhaps through a read error. An unread or ambiguous base exists; X represents the residue it encodes. The genes are TRBV19 and TRBJ1-2; D gene uncertain. The CDR3 totals 12 residues. Germline CDR1 and CDR2: LNHDA and SQIVND (reference sequence). The CDR3 nucleotides read TGTGYCAGTAAGGCTGGGGTGGATGGCTACACCTTC. Encoded protein: CXSKAGVDGYTF.

CDR3 bases: TGTGCCAGCAGGCCCAGAAGGCAGGTTAATTCACCCCTCCACTTT. The encoded protein is CASRPRRQVNSPLHF. This chain connects TRBV6-8 to TRBJ1-6; unclear D gene. Germline CDR1 and CDR2: MNHGY and SAAAGT. With 6 bases removed from V and 6 bases from J, the gap between germline ends came to 15 bases. The CDR3 has 15 residues.

J is TRBJ2-2 and V is TRBV6-8; 13 nucleotides agree with TRBD2. The CDR3 is 15 residues long. Germline V gives CDR1 MNHGY, CDR2 SAAAGT. V lost 5 bases to trimming and J lost 6 bases; unmatched junction nucleotides: 3. This chain's CDR3 is CASSDGLAGAGELFF. CDR3 nucleotide sequence: TGTGCCAGCAGTGACGGACTAGCGGGAGCCGGGGAGCTGTTTTTT.

The V gene is TRBV1, the J gene TRBJ2-7; the table names TRBD2, a call not compared with the DNA. TRBV1 is reported as a pseudogene. The CDR3 extends over 14 amino acids. CDR3 nucleotide sequence: TGCGCCAGCAGCCAGGGAGACGGATACTACGAGCAGTACTTC. It translates to CASSQGDGYYEQYF.

The V and J genes are TRBV15 and TRBJ2-3, with 13 bases aligning to TRBD2. CDR1 and CDR2 (germline): LNHNV, YYDKDF (reference sequence). V shed 2 bases, J shed 7 bases, and the junction held 9 bases outside the gene matches. The CDR3 length is 17 residues. CDR3 bases: TGTGCCACCAGCAGAAAAGCACTAGCGGGGGGGGCCCATACGCAGTATTTT. Translated: CATSRKALAGGAHTQYF.

The J gene is TRBJ1-6, the V gene TRBV5-1; 7 bases agree with TRBD1. CDR3 length: 14 residues. Germline assignment: CDR1 SGHRS and CDR2 YFSETQ. V lost 4 bases to trimming and J lost 7 bases; unmatched junction nucleotides: 5. Here the CDR3 DNA reads TGCGCCAGCAGCCCGGGGACAGTAAATTCACCCCTCCACTTT. Its protein is CASSPGTVNSPLHF.